These T cell receptor beta chains were read from a single sample in a study of T cells after somatic rescue of genetic block. Profiling relied on immunoSEQ multiplex PCR, and the TCRdb table lists in-frame clones only, not all of them. The table includes roughly 55,000 clones, 90% to 96% detected once. Input material: peripheral blood mononuclear cells (PBMCs). The receptors derive from a child under two years old. CDR3s include the opening cysteine and the closing phenylalanine or tryptophan. D genes are given only for firm matches. Some rows mark clone size as missing; the rest say once, few, many or name a class of expanded clone.

D gene,V gene,J gene,CDR3 length,clone size,CDR3 protein,CDR3 DNA
-,TRBV7-9,TRBJ2-7,14,-,CASSLNSFSYEQYF,TGTGCCAGCAGCTTAAACAGCTTCTCCTACGAGCAGTACTTC
-,TRBV15,TRBJ2-7,13,-,CATSRHTGYEQYF,TGTGCCACCAGCAGACATACAGGGTACGAGCAGTACTTC
-,TRBV7-9,TRBJ2-3,13,-,CASSFTHTDTQYF,TGTGCCAGCAGCTTTACCCACACAGATACGCAGTATTTT
-,TRBV9,TRBJ2-7,14,-,CASSVAGHSYEQYF,TGTGCCAGCAGCGTAGCGGGACACTCCTACGAGCAGTACTTC
-,TRBV4-1,TRBJ2-3,12,-,CASSQRTDTQYF,TGCGCCAGCAGCCAGAGAACAGATACGCAGTATTTT
TRBD2,TRBV19,TRBJ2-7,16,-,CASSNVAGGGTYEQYF,TGTGCCAGTAGTAACGTAGCGGGAGGGGGCACCTACGAGCAGTACTTC
TRBD1,TRBV18,TRBJ2-7,14,-,CASSRDRDRNEQYF,TGTGCCAGCTCCAGGGACAGGGATAGGAACGAGCAGTACTTC
TRBD2,TRBV7-2,TRBJ2-7,15,-,CASSLPFSGGYEQYF,TGTGCCAGCAGCCTTCCTTTTAGCGGGGGCTACGAGCAGTACTTC
-,TRBV15,TRBJ2-7,16,-,CATSRDGLQDSYEQYF,TGTGCCACCAGCAGAGATGGGTTGCAGGACTCCTACGAGCAGTACTTC
-,TRBV28,TRBJ2-7,15,-,CASSLFGQPSYEQYF,TGTGCCAGCAGTTTATTCGGACAGCCTTCCTACGAGCAGTACTTC
TRBD2,TRBV4-2,TRBJ2-5,15,-,CASSQDLAGQETQYF,TGTGCCAGCAGCCAAGACCTAGCGGGACAAGAGACCCAGTACTTC
-,TRBV27,TRBJ1-1,13,-,CASSTRQNTEAFF,TGTGCCAGCAGTACAAGACAGAACACTGAAGCTTTCTTT
-,TRBV9,TRBJ1-1,13,-,CASSLQGNTEAFF,TGTGCCAGCAGCCTACAGGGAAACACTGAAGCTTTCTTT
-,TRBV19,TRBJ1-2,11,-,CASMASYGYTF,TGTGCCAGTATGGCGAGCTATGGCTACACCTTC
TRBD2,TRBV18,TRBJ2-7,16,-,CASSPVASGRVYEQYF,TGTGCCAGCTCACCGGTGGCTAGCGGGAGGGTTTACGAGCAGTACTTC
-,TRBV5-1,TRBJ2-1,15,-,CASSNRDTSYNEQFF,TGCGCCAGCAGCAACCGGGACACCTCCTACAATGAGCAGTTCTTC
-,TRBV9,TRBJ1-2,14,-,CASSPLTANYGYTF,TGTGCCAGCAGCCCACTGACAGCGAACTATGGCTACACCTTC
-,TRBV27,TRBJ1-5,14,-,CASSLGGGNQPQHF,TGTGCCAGCAGTTTAGGGGGGGGCAATCAGCCCCAGCATTTT
TRBD2,TRBV6-4,TRBJ2-7,14,-,CASSTLAGVYEQYF,TGTGCCAGCAGTACACTAGCGGGAGTGTACGAGCAGTACTTC
-,TRBV11-3,TRBJ2-7,13,once,CASSFLQGHEQYF,TGTGCCAGCAGCTTCTTACAGGGCCACGAGCAGTACTTC
-,TRBV4-3,TRBJ2-7,14,-,CASSQDATAYEQYF,TGCGCCAGCAGCCAAGACGCGACAGCCTACGAGCAGTACTTC
-,TRBV5-6,TRBJ1-1,11,-,CASKRGLEAFF,TGTGCCAGCAAAAGGGGCCTTGAAGCTTTCTTT
TRBD2,TRBV19,TRBJ2-5,13,-,CASSTSGRETQYF,TGTGCCAGTAGTACTAGCGGGAGAGAGACCCAGTACTTC
TRBD1,TRBV11-2,TRBJ2-7,15,-,CASRGGQGATYEQYF,TGTGCCAGCAGGGGCGGACAGGGGGCAACCTACGAGCAGTACTTC
-,TRBV25-1,TRBJ2-7,14,-,CASTSSENPYEQYF,TGTGCCAGCACAAGTTCGGAGAACCCCTACGAGCAGTACTTC
-,TRBV9,TRBJ2-3,14,-,CASSALPTSDTQYF,TGTGCCAGCAGCGCCTTACCCACCTCAGATACGCAGTATTTT
TRBD2,TRBV30,TRBJ2-7,14,-,CAWMGLAGGGEQYF,TGTGCCTGGATGGGACTAGCGGGAGGGGGGGAGCAGTACTTC
-,TRBV12-5,TRBJ1-2,13,-,CASGLTDSYGYTF,TGTGCTAGTGGTTTGACAGACAGCTATGGCTACACCTTC
TRBD2,TRBV6-6,TRBJ2-1,15,-,CASSYATSGYNEQFF,TGTGCCAGCAGTTACGCCACTAGCGGGTACAATGAGCAGTTCTTC
TRBD1,TRBV5-1,TRBJ2-1,13,-,CASSPDRANEQFF,TGCGCCAGCAGCCCGGACAGGGCGAATGAGCAGTTCTTC
TRBD2,TRBV7-9,TRBJ2-3,16,once,CASSHLGLESTDTQYF,TGTGCCAGCAGCCATCTAGGACTAGAGAGCACAGATACGCAGTATTTT
-,TRBV6-9,TRBJ1-5,10,-,CAAGHQPQHF,TGTGCCGCCGGTCACCAGCCCCAGCATTTT
TRBD2,TRBV10-1,TRBJ2-1,15,-,CASSVSGKFYNEQFF,TGCGCCAGCAGCGTCAGCGGGAAATTCTACAATGAGCAGTTCTTC
-,TRBV23-1,TRBJ1-2,15,-,CASSLIDSHSYGYTF,TGCGCCAGCAGTCTAATCGACAGTCACTCTTATGGCTACACCTTC
-,TRBV19,TRBJ2-1,13,-,CASSIDSGNEQFF,TGTGCCAGTAGTATAGATTCCGGGAATGAGCAGTTCTTC
-,TRBV5-4,TRBJ2-5,14,-,CASSLIEGKETQYF,TGTGCCAGCAGCTTGATTGAGGGAAAAGAGACCCAGTACTTC
-,TRBV19,TRBJ1-2,10,once,CASSIYGYTF,TGTGCCAGTAGTATTTATGGCTACACCTTC
-,TRBV12-1,TRBJ2-3,13,-,CASSFGALDTQYF,TGTGCCAGCAGCTTTGGGGCCTTAGATACGCAGTATTTT
-,TRBV5-4,TRBJ2-5,15,-,CASSFYSRGWETQYF,TGTGCCAGCAGCTTTTACTCCCGAGGATGGGAGACCCAGTACTTC
-,TRBV6-5,TRBJ2-2,14,few,CASSYSGNTGELFF,TGTGCCAGCAGTTACTCAGGGAACACCGGGGAGCTGTTTTTT
TRBD2,TRBV19,TRBJ2-6,17,-,CASRRTSGNPGANVLTF,TGTGCCAGTAGACGGACTAGCGGGAACCCTGGGGCCAACGTCCTGACTTTC
-,TRBV18,TRBJ1-2,14,-,CASSPNQGRYGYTF,TGTGCCAGCTCACCAAATCAGGGAAGATATGGCTACACCTTC
-,TRBV30,TRBJ2-3,14,-,CAWSVNSYADTQYF,TGTGCCTGGAGTGTAAATAGTTATGCAGATACGCAGTATTTT
-,TRBV5-1,TRBJ2-1,14,-,CASSWADSYNEQFF,TGCGCCAGCAGCTGGGCGGACTCCTACAATGAGCAGTTCTTC
-,TRBV10-3,TRBJ1-5,13,-,CAISDRVAQPQHF,TGTGCCATCAGTGACAGGGTAGCTCAGCCCCAGCATTTT
-,TRBV6-6,TRBJ1-2,13,-,CASSYSGLYGYTF,TGTGCCAGCAGTTACTCGGGCCTCTATGGCTACACCTTC
-,TRBV7-6,TRBJ2-2,12,-,CASSLWGGELFF,TGTGCCAGCAGCTTATGGGGAGGGGAGCTGTTTTTT
TRBD2,TRBV9,TRBJ2-3,14,-,CASSVAGGIDTQYF,TGTGCCAGCAGCGTAGCGGGAGGCATAGATACGCAGTATTTT
TRBD1,TRBV6-6,TRBJ2-6,16,-,CASSYGTGGGANVLTF,TGTGCCAGCAGTTACGGGACAGGGGGTGGGGCCAACGTCCTGACTTTC
TRBD1,TRBV9,TRBJ1-1,16,-,CASSDRDRGLNTEAFF,TGTGCCAGCAGCGACCGGGACAGGGGACTTAACACTGAAGCTTTCTTT
-,TRBV6-5,TRBJ2-5,13,-,CASSWGRGETQYF,TGTGCCAGCAGTTGGGGCAGGGGAGAGACCCAGTACTTC
-,TRBV6-1,TRBJ2-7,11,-,CASRLANEQYF,TGTGCCAGCAGACTAGCCAACGAGCAGTACTTC
-,TRBV6-1,TRBJ2-1,13,-,CASSRLTNNEQFF,TGTGCCAGCAGTCGGCTAACCAACAATGAGCAGTTCTTC